This TCR beta chain was recorded in a study of blood T cell repertoires in COVID-19. In the study overall: PBMCs, B-cell-depleted T cells, or T cells were the source of the cDNA or gDNA that made up the material.

The ends lost 4 bases at V and 6 bases at J; junction bases unmatched: 3. The CDR3 runs 13 residues. Germline CDR1 reads SGHTA; CDR2 reads FQGNSA. Some clones are missing from TCRdb's copy, which holds only in-frame ones; the method was immunoSEQ multiplex PCR. The sample shows 300,000 to 400,000 clones, more than 70% of them seen only once. The TCR originated in a man aged 25-45 years with active or convalescent COVID-19. This sequence joins TRBV7-2 and TRBJ2-1; 7 bases agree with TRBD1. Sequencing was carried out using peripheral blood. The chain's CDR3 is CASSSGTVNEQFF. In DNA form, the CDR3 reads TGTGCCAGCAGCTCCGGGACAGTCAATGAGCAGTTCTTC.